This is a list of T cell receptor beta chains from one sample in a study of vaccination effects on CD4 cells after COVID-19. Produced via immunoSEQ multiplex PCR; TCRdb's table is partial and in-frame only. The data contain around 47,000 clones, about 68% of them seen just once; the ten biggest clones take up less than 30%. These receptors are not linked to any known antigen. This sample comprised CD4+ T cells from PBMCs cultured with a peptide pool, obtained before COVID-19 vaccination. Receptors were obtained from a human donor who had a prior SARS-CoV-2 infection. The CDR3 runs from the conserved cysteine through the conserved F or W. Each record gives: clone size, V gene, D gene, J gene, CDR3 DNA, CDR3 protein. D genes are given only for firm matches. Expanded clones get a size class; other rows say once, few or many, or leave the size out.

clone size: .; V gene: TRBV7-9; D gene: .; J gene: TRBJ2-3; CDR3 DNA: TGTGCCAGCAGCGGCAGGGGGGTCCTCACAGATACGCAGTATTTT; CDR3 protein: CASSGRGVLTDTQYF
clone size: .; V gene: TRBV18; D gene: TRBD2; J gene: TRBJ2-5; CDR3 DNA: TGTGCCAGCTCACCACTAGCGGGGCGGGCGGAGACCCAGTACTTC; CDR3 protein: CASSPLAGRAETQYF
clone size: .; V gene: TRBV2; D gene: .; J gene: TRBJ2-1; CDR3 DNA: TGTGCCAGCGGGTCCGGGTCGACAAGCTCCTACAATGAGCAGTTCTTC; CDR3 protein: CASGSGSTSSYNEQFF
clone size: .; V gene: TRBV4-1; D gene: .; J gene: TRBJ2-2; CDR3 DNA: TGCGCCAGCAGCCAAGCAGACCAGGACACCGGGGAGCTGTTTTTT; CDR3 protein: CASSQADQDTGELFF
clone size: once; V gene: TRBV5-4; D gene: .; J gene: TRBJ1-1; CDR3 DNA: TGTGCCAGCAGCTTGGGGATCATGAACACTGAAGCTTTCTTT; CDR3 protein: CASSLGIMNTEAFF
clone size: few; V gene: TRBV3-1/TRBV3-2; D gene: .; J gene: TRBJ1-2; CDR3 DNA: TGTGCCAGCAGCCAAGATTGGGGACGGCAGCATGGCTACACCTTC; CDR3 protein: CASSQDWGRQHGYTF
clone size: .; V gene: TRBV5-5; D gene: .; J gene: TRBJ2-1; CDR3 DNA: TGTGCCAGCAGCTTGGCCGTCGAAAACAATGAGCAGTTCTTC; CDR3 protein: CASSLAVENNEQFF
clone size: few; V gene: TRBV5-1; D gene: TRBD2; J gene: TRBJ2-1; CDR3 DNA: TGCGCCAGCAGCTTGACCGGGACTAGCGGGAGTGAGCAGTTCTTC; CDR3 protein: CASSLTGTSGSEQFF
clone size: few; V gene: TRBV28; D gene: TRBD1; J gene: TRBJ1-1; CDR3 DNA: TGTGCCACAACATTAGGGAGGGGGCGGACCCCTGAAGCTTTCTTT; CDR3 protein: CATTLGRGRTPEAFF
clone size: few; V gene: TRBV5-1; D gene: TRBD2; J gene: TRBJ2-1; CDR3 DNA: TGCGCCAGCAGCCGGGGACTAGCGGACTACAATGAGCAGTTCTTC; CDR3 protein: CASSRGLADYNEQFF
clone size: .; V gene: TRBV7-9; D gene: TRBD1; J gene: TRBJ1-2; CDR3 DNA: TGTGCCAGCAGCTTAATGGGACAGGGGGCAGATGGCTACACCTTC; CDR3 protein: CASSLMGQGADGYTF
clone size: .; V gene: TRBV3-1/TRBV3-2; D gene: .; J gene: TRBJ2-5; CDR3 DNA: TGTGCCAGCAGCCACCCACCGGCAGTCCAAGAGACCCAGTACTTC; CDR3 protein: CASSHPPAVQETQYF
clone size: .; V gene: TRBV13; D gene: TRBD2; J gene: TRBJ2-3; CDR3 DNA: TGTGCCAGCAGCTTCGGGAAACGGGGGGGCCCGGATACGCAGTATTTT; CDR3 protein: CASSFGKRGGPDTQYF
clone size: few; V gene: TRBV19; D gene: .; J gene: TRBJ1-3; CDR3 DNA: TGTGCCAGTAGTAGCGGGTTATCTGGAAACACCATATATTTT; CDR3 protein: CASSSGLSGNTIYF
clone size: .; V gene: TRBV6-5; D gene: .; J gene: TRBJ1-1; CDR3 DNA: TGTGCCAGCAGCGACAGGAGCTTTCACACTGAAGCTTTCTTT; CDR3 protein: CASSDRSFHTEAFF
clone size: .; V gene: TRBV5-6; D gene: .; J gene: TRBJ2-1; CDR3 DNA: TGTGCCAGCAGCTTGTCCGACAGAAATGAGCAGTTCTTC; CDR3 protein: CASSLSDRNEQFF
clone size: .; V gene: TRBV5-1; D gene: .; J gene: TRBJ2-3; CDR3 DNA: TGCGCCAGCAGTAACAGGGCGTATGGCACAGATACGCAGTATTTT; CDR3 protein: CASSNRAYGTDTQYF
clone size: .; V gene: TRBV5-4; D gene: TRBD1; J gene: TRBJ1-1; CDR3 DNA: TGTGCCAGCAGCATGAGACAGGGGGCCACTGAAGCTTTCTTT; CDR3 protein: CASSMRQGATEAFF
clone size: .; V gene: TRBV5-1; D gene: .; J gene: TRBJ2-1; CDR3 DNA: TGCGCCAGCAGCTTTCTTGCGGGTAACAATGAGCAGTTCTTC; CDR3 protein: CASSFLAGNNEQFF
clone size: .; V gene: TRBV7-3; D gene: TRBD2; J gene: TRBJ2-2; CDR3 DNA: TGTGCCAGCAGCCGACTAGCGGGGAACACCGGGGAGCTGTTTTTT; CDR3 protein: CASSRLAGNTGELFF
clone size: .; V gene: TRBV18; D gene: .; J gene: TRBJ1-2; CDR3 DNA: TGTGCCAGCTCACCTAGGGGGTATGGCTACACCTTC; CDR3 protein: CASSPRGYGYTF
clone size: .; V gene: TRBV15; D gene: TRBD2; J gene: TRBJ2-1; CDR3 DNA: TGTGCCACCAGCAGGGGGACTAGCGGGAGTAGGTACAATGAGCAGTTCTTC; CDR3 protein: CATSRGTSGSRYNEQFF
clone size: .; V gene: TRBV3-1/TRBV3-2; D gene: .; J gene: TRBJ1-2; CDR3 DNA: TGTGCCAGCAGCCAAGCTGGGGCCTTAGGTGGCTACACCTTC; CDR3 protein: CASSQAGALGGYTF
clone size: .; V gene: TRBV27; D gene: .; J gene: TRBJ2-1; CDR3 DNA: TGTGCCAGCAGTTTATCGGACCGTGGGGGGCAGCAGTTCTTC; CDR3 protein: CASSLSDRGGQQFF
clone size: .; V gene: TRBV7-3; D gene: .; J gene: TRBJ2-3; CDR3 DNA: TGTGCCAGTTCTTTCGGCCCAGCAGATACGCAGTATTTT; CDR3 protein: CASSFGPADTQYF
clone size: .; V gene: TRBV7-2; D gene: .; J gene: TRBJ2-1; CDR3 DNA: TGTGCCAGCAGCTTAAGTAGCGGTTATTACAATGAGCAGTTCTTC; CDR3 protein: CASSLSSGYYNEQFF
clone size: .; V gene: TRBV6-2/TRBV6-3; D gene: TRBD1; J gene: TRBJ1-5; CDR3 DNA: TGTGCCAGCAGTCCCCGGGACAGGCGAAATAGCAATCAGCCCCAGCATTTT; CDR3 protein: CASSPRDRRNSNQPQHF
clone size: .; V gene: TRBV2; D gene: .; J gene: TRBJ2-5; CDR3 DNA: TGTGCCAGCAGTGGATCGTACCAAGAGACCCAGTACTTC; CDR3 protein: CASSGSYQETQYF
clone size: .; V gene: TRBV12-3/TRBV12-4; D gene: .; J gene: TRBJ2-1; CDR3 DNA: TGTGCCAGCAGTTTAGCGGGGGATGCTGAGCAGTTCTTC; CDR3 protein: CASSLAGDAEQFF
clone size: .; V gene: TRBV18; D gene: .; J gene: TRBJ2-7; CDR3 DNA: TGTGCCAGCTCACCTGGCTGGGGGGACGAGCAGTACTTC; CDR3 protein: CASSPGWGDEQYF